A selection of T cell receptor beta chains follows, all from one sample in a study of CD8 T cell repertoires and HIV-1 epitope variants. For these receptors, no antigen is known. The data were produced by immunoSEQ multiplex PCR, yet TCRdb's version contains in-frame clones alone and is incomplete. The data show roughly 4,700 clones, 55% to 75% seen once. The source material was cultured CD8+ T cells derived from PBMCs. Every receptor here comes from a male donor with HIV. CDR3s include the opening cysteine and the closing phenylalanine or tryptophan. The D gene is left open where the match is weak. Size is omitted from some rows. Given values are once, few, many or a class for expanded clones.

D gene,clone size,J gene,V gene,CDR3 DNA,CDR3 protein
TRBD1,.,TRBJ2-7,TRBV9,TGTGCCAGCAGCGTCGACAGGGGCTCCTACGAGCAGTACTTC,CASSVDRGSYEQYF
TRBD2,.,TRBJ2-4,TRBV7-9,TGTGCCAGCAGCTTATCGGGTCTAGCGGGAGCCAAAAACATTCAGTACTTC,CASSLSGLAGAKNIQYF
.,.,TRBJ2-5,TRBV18,TGTGCCAGCTCACGAGGAGTGACTCCCGAGGAGACCCAGTACTTC,CASSRGVTPEETQYF
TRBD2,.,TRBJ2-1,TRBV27,TGTGCCAGCAGTTTACGGCTAGCGGGAGACGAGCAGTTCTTC,CASSLRLAGDEQFF
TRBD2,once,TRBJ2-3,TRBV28,TGTGCCAGCAGACCCGGACTAGCGGGAGGGCACCCAGATACGCAGTATTTT,CASRPGLAGGHPDTQYF
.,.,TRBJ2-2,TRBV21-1,TGTGCCAGCAGCAAAGAGGCTAGCGGGGCGACCCCGGGGGAGCTGTTTTTT,CASSKEASGATPGELFF
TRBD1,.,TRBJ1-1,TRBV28,TGTGCCAGCAGTCTCCCCCGGACAGGGGGAGTAAAGAACACTGAAGCTTTCTTT,CASSLPRTGGVKNTEAFF
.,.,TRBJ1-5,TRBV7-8,TGTGCCAGCAGCTTAAATGAGGGAATGGAGCCCCAGCATTTT,CASSLNEGMEPQHF
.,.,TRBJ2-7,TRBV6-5,TGTGCCAGCGGGGCCGGCTACGAGCAGTACTTC,CASGAGYEQYF
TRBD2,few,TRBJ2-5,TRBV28,TGTGCCAGCAGTTTAACCGCTAGCGGGGGCACAGCAACTCCCCCAGAGACCCAGTACTTC,CASSLTASGGTATPPETQYF
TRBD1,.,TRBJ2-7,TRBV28,TGTGCCAGCAGTTACAGGGGGCTTAACGAGCAGTACTTC,CASSYRGLNEQYF
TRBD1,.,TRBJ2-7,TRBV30,TGTGCCTGGAGTGTAATAGACAGGGGGCCGTACGAGCAGTACTTC,CAWSVIDRGPYEQYF
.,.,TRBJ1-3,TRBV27,TGTGCCAGCAGCCCCCGGGGGGGCCCTAGCTCTGGAAACACCATATATTTT,CASSPRGGPSSGNTIYF
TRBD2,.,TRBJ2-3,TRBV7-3,TGTGCCAGCAGCTCTGGGACTAGCGGGGCCTCAGATACGCAGTATTTT,CASSSGTSGASDTQYF
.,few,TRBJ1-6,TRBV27,TGTGCCAGCAGTGGGGTGGGATACGAGAGGACCCTCCACTTT,CASSGVGYERTLHF
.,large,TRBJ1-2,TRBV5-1,TGCGCCAGCAGCTCGCAGGAGACTAACTATGGCTACACCTTC,CASSSQETNYGYTF
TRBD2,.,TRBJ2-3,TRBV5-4,TGTGCCAGCAGCGGGGGAGGGACGAGGGGCACAGATACGCAGTATTTT,CASSGGGTRGTDTQYF
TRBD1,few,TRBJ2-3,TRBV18,TGTGCCAGCTCACCACTAGGGGGCAGTACCACAGATACGCAGTATTTT,CASSPLGGSTTDTQYF
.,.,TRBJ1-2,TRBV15,TGTGCCACCAGCAGAGGGAAGACAGTAAACTATGGCTACACCTTC,CATSRGKTVNYGYTF
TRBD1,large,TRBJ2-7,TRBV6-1,TGTGCCAGCAGACAGGGGGCTTCCTCCTACGAGCAGTACTTC,CASRQGASSYEQYF
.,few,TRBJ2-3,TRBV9,TGTGCCAGCAGCGTAGAGGACGGCAGCACAGATACGCAGTATTTT,CASSVEDGSTDTQYF
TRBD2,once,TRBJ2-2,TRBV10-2,TGCGCCAGCAGTGATTCTCTAGCGGTCCTCACCGGGGAGCTGTTTTTT,CASSDSLAVLTGELFF
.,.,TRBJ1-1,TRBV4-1,TGCGCCAGCAGCCAAGGGACAGCCGAAGCTTTCTTT,CASSQGTAEAFF